This TCR beta chain was profiled in a study of Graves' ophthalmopathy and Graves' hyperthyroidism. Findings and caveats of the study: Discriminating ophthalmopathy from stable hyperthyroidism, a 13-signature model attained a sensitivity of about 88% and a specificity of about 81%. The majority of expanded thyroid clonotypes above 0.001 frequency also occurred in blood.

Clinical symptoms, serum thyroxine, TRAb, thyroid ultrasound and orbital computed tomography formed the basis of diagnosis. The CDR3 length is 14 residues. The germline V gene has CDR1 SGHTA and CDR2 FQGNSA. Worth noting for this clonotype: No antigen is known for it. This may be a read error: a much more frequent sequence differs by one nucleotide.

RNA transcripts yielded amplified TCR beta CDR3 regions. First-round RT-PCR used HTBI primers; second-round multiplex PCR followed. TCRdb called the multiplex PCR reads again in MiXCR, with one record for every CDR3 protein. The sample lists approximately 700,000 distinct CDR3 sequences, 40% occurring once. The sequenced sample consisted of peripheral blood. The chain links TRBV7-2 to TRBJ1-3; D gene unclear. The TCR originated in an adult man with Graves' ophthalmopathy. In nucleotides, the CDR3 is TGTGCCAGCAGCTCCGGCGGCTCTGGAGACACCATATATTTT. Its translation is CASSSGGSGDTIYF.